A single count supports the clone carrying this T cell receptor (beta chain). This entry comes from a study of blood T cell repertoires in COVID-19. Study background: Donors in the United States, Italy and Spain gave samples during acute or convalescent COVID-19. The analysed material was cDNA or gDNA that came from T cells, B-cell-depleted T cells, or PBMCs.

Some clones are missing from TCRdb's copy, which holds only in-frame ones; the method was immunoSEQ multiplex PCR. The table lists 170,000 or so clones, over 70% of them singletons. Trimming cost V 5 bases and J 2 bases; bases outside gene matches: 4. Germline V lookup: CDR1 SGHRS, CDR2 YFSETQ. This CDR3 comprises 14 residues. Sequenced: peripheral blood. The receptor was derived from a woman in her sixties or seventies with acute or convalescent COVID-19. V gene TRBV5-1 combines with J gene TRBJ1-3, with 7 bases aligning to TRBD1. CDR3: CASSPGQAGNTIYF. Here the CDR3 DNA reads TGCGCCAGCAGTCCTGGACAGGCTGGAAACACCATATATTTT.